This T cell receptor beta chain was identified during a study of CD8 T cells in ankylosing spondylitis. General study results and limits: CD8+ cells made up the disease-linked clones, which were relatively rare in peripheral blood. Disease-linked clones reportedly showed significant enrichment in matched ankylosing spondylitis synovial fluid. Seemingly characteristic of ankylosing spondylitis blood was a TCR beta motif consisting of under 10 highly homologous variants.

By quantitative 5'-RACE with molecular barcodes, the TCR beta libraries were made. One entry per CDR3 protein, called by TCRdb with MiXCR from the 5' RACE reads. The sample has around 150,000 distinct CDR3 sequences, about 7.3% seen once. This clonotype has ten or more counts. Its antigen is not known. This clonotype was sampled from a female donor with ankylosing spondylitis or in good health (not recorded which). Specimen: blood, either unsorted or a sorted T cell fraction (not recorded which).

The CDR3 bases are TGTGCCAGCAGCCACGACCCGGGACAGGGGGGAAAACTGTTTTTT. It encodes CASSHDPGQGGKLFF. The rearrangement links TRBV4-2 to TRBJ1-4; 11 positions agree with TRBD1. This CDR3 is 15 amino acids long. V trimming: 3 bases; J trimming: 10 bases; junction bases outside the gene matches: 7. The germline V gene encodes CDR1 LGHNA and CDR2 YNFKEQ.